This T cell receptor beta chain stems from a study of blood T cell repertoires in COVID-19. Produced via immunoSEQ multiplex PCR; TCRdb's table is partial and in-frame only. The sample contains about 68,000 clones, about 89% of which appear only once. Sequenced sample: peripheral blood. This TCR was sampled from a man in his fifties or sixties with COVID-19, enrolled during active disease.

Written as DNA, the CDR3 is TGCGCCAGCAGTGACCTTGAGACTAGCGGGAACATCAATGAGCAGTTCTTC. As protein: CASSDLETSGNINEQFF. The J gene is TRBJ2-1, the V gene TRBV10-2; TRBD2 matches at 11 bases. The germline V gene encodes CDR1 WSHSY and CDR2 SAAADI. This CDR3 has 17 residues. Germline trimming cut 3 bases from V and 6 bases from J; bases unmatched to any gene: 10.